This T cell receptor beta chain was recovered during a study of blood T cell repertoires in COVID-19. Overall study context: Spain, Italy and the United States supplied samples that represented acute and convalescent COVID-19. The analysed material was cDNA or gDNA that came from T cells, B-cell-depleted T cells, or PBMCs.

Profiled with immunoSEQ multiplex PCR; TCRdb holds only in-frame clones, not every one. This table has fewer than 350,000 clones, roughly nine tenths appearing once. While infection was still active, Seattle patients were enrolled and then followed longitudinally. Trimming shortened V by 0 bases and J by 5 bases, and 11 bases separated the two germline ends. This CDR3 has 15 residues. Germline V gene sequence: CDR1 MNHEY, CDR2 SVGAGI. Sequencing was carried out using peripheral blood. The source of this sequence is a woman aged 25 to 45 with COVID-19, enrolled during active disease. This rearrangement joins TRBV6-5 to TRBJ1-5; D ambiguous. CDR3 sequence (DNA): TGTGCCAGCAGTTACTCGAGTGGTTTGGATCAGCCCCAGCATTTT. Encoded protein: CASSYSSGLDQPQHF.